This T cell receptor (beta chain) was retrieved from a study of Ad26.COV2.S vaccination and SARS-CoV-2 variants. Study-wide findings and caveats: An underestimation of total T cell responses may have resulted from the TCR breadth and depth analyses.

TCRdb's table, derived via immunoSEQ multiplex PCR, lists solely in-frame clones and lacks some. Of approximately 480,000 clones listed, roughly 87% are singletons. As to this clone: Its specificity is unknown.

The J segment lost 9 bases and the V segment lost 8 bases, leaving 7 bases of the junction unmatched. The CDR3 consists of 14 residues. CDR1 SGHVS and CDR2 FNYEAQ come from the germline V gene. Treatment described: roughly 20 received Ad26.COV2.S at low or high dose, single or two shots; several received placebo; per-sample allocation not given. Collection of the samples took place on day 63 after the first injection of vaccine or placebo. Ad26 vector vaccine expressed Wuhan-strain SARS-CoV-2 spike. This rearrangement joins TRBV7-6 to TRBJ1-6, with 10 bases aligning to TRBD1. Here the sequenced sample was peripheral blood, taken in a trial of Ad26.COV2.S vaccine versus placebo. The sequence derives from a person between 18 and 60 years old who received the Ad26.COV2.S COVID-19 vaccine or a placebo. The CDR3 spells CASGRDRGVSPLHF. The CDR3 DNA follows: TGTGCCAGCGGACGGGACAGGGGAGTTTCACCCCTCCACTTT.